This T cell receptor (beta chain) was sequenced for a study of CD4+ T cells in melanoma. With respect to this clone: Its antigen remains unidentified.

Overall study results and limits: In melanoma, neoantigen-specific CD4+ T cells reportedly differed in differentiation state.

The length of the CDR3 is 17 residues. Germline CDR1 reads LGHNA; CDR2 reads YNFKEQ. V was cut by 1 base and J by 7 bases, with 22 bases left in between. Produced via immunoSEQ multiplex PCR; TCRdb's table is partial and in-frame only. The data contain about 10,000 clones, less than 80% of them singletons. The genes are TRBV4-2 and TRBJ2-5; D is possibly TRBD2 (7 bases). The clonotype originates from a human donor with melanoma. The specimen was cells from a culture (not recorded whether cultured in vitro). The CDR3 nucleotides read TGTGCCAGCAGCCAAGCTTCCGCGGGGGCCACCGACGGGACCCAGTACTTC. It yields the protein CASSQASAGATDGTQYF.